This TCR beta chain is from a study of Graves' ophthalmopathy and Graves' hyperthyroidism. Across the study: If no ophthalmopathy appeared within 18 months of follow-up, hyperthyroidism was termed stable.

General study results and limits: For separating ophthalmopathy from stable hyperthyroidism, a 13-signature model gave 87.88% sensitivity and around 80% specificity. In blood appeared most of the expanded thyroid clonotypes whose frequency exceeded 0.001.

Clinicians diagnosed using symptoms, serum thyroxine, TRAb, thyroid ultrasound and orbital computed tomography. A word on this clonotype: Its antigen is undetermined.

Amplified material comprised TCR beta CDR3 regions derived from RNA transcripts. First-round RT-PCR used HTBI primers; second-round multiplex PCR followed. MiXCR, applied by TCRdb to the multiplex PCR reads, yields one record per CDR3 protein. Of 580,000 or so distinct CDR3 sequences listed, under 45% were seen once; the top ten hold about 4.2%. Trimming took off 1 base at V and 4 bases at J, with 7 bases between the two ends. The length of the CDR3 is 13 residues. Germline V lookup: CDR1 SEHNR, CDR2 FQNEAQ (reference sequence). This receptor was obtained from an adult man with Graves' hyperthyroidism. The sequenced sample was peripheral blood or thyroid tissue (not recorded which). The chain has TRBV7-9 and TRBJ1-2; maybe TRBD1 (6 bases). For the CDR3, the DNA is TGTGCCAGCAGCTTAGGGGACACCTATGGCTACACCTTC. Its protein product is CASSLGDTYGYTF. The full variable domain, rest sourced from reference TRBV7-9 and TRBJ1-2, is DTGVSQNPRHKITKRGQNVTFRCDPISEHNRLYWYRQTLGQGPEFLTYFQNEAQLEKSRLLSDRFSAERPKGSFSTLEIQRTEQGDSAMYLCASSLGDTYGYTFGSGTRLTVV.